A selection of T cell receptor beta chains follows, all from one sample in a study of metastatic and nonmetastatic thyroid tumors. TCRdb used MiXCR to call clones anew from the PCR reads. The table lists 15,000 to 20,000 clones, 37% of them singletons. The sample was tumor tissue. The receptors stem from a female donor with papillary thyroid cancer or a benign thyroid nodule (not recorded which). Some clones in this sample may be carry-over from other donors' samples. CDR3s include the opening cysteine and the closing phenylalanine or tryptophan. A D gene is named only where the DNA matches it firmly. The size entry is marked missing in some rows and otherwise reads once, few, many or a size class.

>TRBJ1-6|.|.|TRBV5-6
CASTSAGTQRDSDNSPLHF
TGTGCCAGCACTAGCGCCGGGACGCAGCGTGATTCGGATAATTCACCCCTCCACTTT
>TRBJ1-2|TRBD1|.|TRBV5-8
CASSFGTGGLYGYTF
TGTGCCAGCAGCTTCGGGACAGGGGGCCTCTATGGCTACACCTTC
>TRBJ1-5|.|few|TRBV19
CASSIDAGAHQPQHF
TGTGCCAGTAGTATCGACGCAGGGGCCCATCAGCCCCAGCATTTT
>TRBJ1-5|.|few|TRBV10-1
CASSESGGRASNQPQHF
TGCGCCAGCAGTGAGTCGGGAGGGAGAGCGTCTAATCAGCCCCAGCATTTT
>TRBJ2-1|TRBD2|once|TRBV4-2
CASSQGLAGGGMDEQFF
TGTGCCAGCAGCCAAGGACTAGCGGGAGGGGGGATGGATGAGCAGTTCTTC
>TRBJ2-6|.|.|TRBV28
CASGSQNSGANVLTF
TGTGCCAGCGGATCACAGAACTCTGGGGCCAACGTCCTGACTTTC
>TRBJ1-2|TRBD1|.|TRBV6-5
CASSFTQGAQTCYTF
TGTGCCAGCAGTTTCACACAGGGGGCGCAGACCTGCTACACCTTC
>TRBJ1-3|.|few|TRBV28
CASSSIDRYSGNTIYF
TGTGCCAGCAGTTCTATCGACAGGTACTCTGGAAACACCATATATTTT
>TRBJ1-6|.|.|TRBV4-1
CASSAQARGSPLHF
TGCGCCAGCAGCGCCCAGGCCCGGGGTTCACCCCTCCACTTT
>TRBJ2-7|TRBD2|.|TRBV7-2
CASSLNSGMIYEQYF
TGTGCCAGCAGCTTAAATAGCGGGATGATTTACGAGCAGTACTTC
>TRBJ1-5|TRBD1|once|TRBV13
CASTLDRGLPDLSNQPQHF
TGTGCCAGCACCCTAGACAGGGGCCTACCGGACCTTAGCAATCAGCCCCAGCATTTT